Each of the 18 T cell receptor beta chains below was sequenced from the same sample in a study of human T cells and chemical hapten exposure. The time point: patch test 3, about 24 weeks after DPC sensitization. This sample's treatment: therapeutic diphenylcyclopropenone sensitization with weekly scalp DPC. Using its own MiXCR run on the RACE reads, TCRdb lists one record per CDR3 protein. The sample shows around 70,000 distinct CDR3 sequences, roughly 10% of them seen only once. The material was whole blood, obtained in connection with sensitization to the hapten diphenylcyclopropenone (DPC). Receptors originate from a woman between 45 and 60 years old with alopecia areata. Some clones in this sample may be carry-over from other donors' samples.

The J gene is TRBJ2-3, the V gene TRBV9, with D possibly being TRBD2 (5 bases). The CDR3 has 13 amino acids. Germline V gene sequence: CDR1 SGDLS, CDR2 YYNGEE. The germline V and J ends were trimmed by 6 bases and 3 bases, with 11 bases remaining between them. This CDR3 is CASNPTGTDTQYF. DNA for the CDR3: TGTGCCAGCAACCCCACGGGAACAGATACGCAGTATTTT.

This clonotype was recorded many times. The CDR3 is CASSSPGGYGYTF. CDR3 in DNA: TGTGCCAGCAGTTCCCCGGGGGGCTATGGCTACACCTTC. The rearrangement uses TRBV28 and TRBJ1-2; D possibly corresponds to TRBD1 (5 bases). CDR1 is MDHEN, CDR2 SYDVKM, per germline. Between the trimmed V and J ends, which lost 4 bases and 4 bases, there was a span of 10 bases. The CDR3 totals 13 residues.

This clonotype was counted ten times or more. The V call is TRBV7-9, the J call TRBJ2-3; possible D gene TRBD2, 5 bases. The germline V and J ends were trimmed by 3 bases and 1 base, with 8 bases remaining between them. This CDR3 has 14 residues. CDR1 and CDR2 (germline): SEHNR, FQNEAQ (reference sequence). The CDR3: CASSLSGGTDTQYF. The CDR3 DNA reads TGTGCCAGCAGCTTGTCCGGGGGCACAGATACGCAGTATTTT.

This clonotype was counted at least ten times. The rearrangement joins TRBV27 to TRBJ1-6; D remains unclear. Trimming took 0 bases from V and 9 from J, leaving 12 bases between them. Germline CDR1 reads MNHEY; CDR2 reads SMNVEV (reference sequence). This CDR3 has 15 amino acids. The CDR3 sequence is CASSLSSDLSSPLHF. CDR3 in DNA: TGTGCCAGCAGTTTATCGAGTGATTTGTCTTCACCCCTCCACTTT.

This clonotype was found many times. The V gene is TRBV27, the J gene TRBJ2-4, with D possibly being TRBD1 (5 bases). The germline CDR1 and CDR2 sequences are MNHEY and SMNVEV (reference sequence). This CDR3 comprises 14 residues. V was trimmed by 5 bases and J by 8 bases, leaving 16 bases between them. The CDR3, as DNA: TGTGCCAGCAGTAACTACCCGACAGCAGACATTCAGTACTTC. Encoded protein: CASSNYPTADIQYF.

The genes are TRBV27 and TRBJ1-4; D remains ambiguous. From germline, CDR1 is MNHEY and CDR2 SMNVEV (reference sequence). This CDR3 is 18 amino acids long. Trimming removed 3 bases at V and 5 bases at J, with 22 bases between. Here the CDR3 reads CASSFYSLLGYPNEKLFF. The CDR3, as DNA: TGTGCCAGCAGTTTTTACTCTTTACTAGGGTATCCCAATGAAAAACTGTTTTTT.

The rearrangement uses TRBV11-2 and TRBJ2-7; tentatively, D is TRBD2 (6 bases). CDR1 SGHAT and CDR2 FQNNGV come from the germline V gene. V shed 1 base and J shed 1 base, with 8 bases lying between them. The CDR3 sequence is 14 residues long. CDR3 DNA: TGTGCCAGCAGCTTAGGGACTAAATCCTACGAGCAGTACTTC. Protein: CASSLGTKSYEQYF.

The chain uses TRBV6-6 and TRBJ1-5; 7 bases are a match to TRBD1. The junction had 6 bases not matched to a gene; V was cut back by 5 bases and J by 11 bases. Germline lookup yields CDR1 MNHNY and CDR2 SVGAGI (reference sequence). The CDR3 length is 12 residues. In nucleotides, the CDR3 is TGTGCCAGCAGTCGGGACAGATATTCCCAGCATTTT. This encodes CASSRDRYSQHF.

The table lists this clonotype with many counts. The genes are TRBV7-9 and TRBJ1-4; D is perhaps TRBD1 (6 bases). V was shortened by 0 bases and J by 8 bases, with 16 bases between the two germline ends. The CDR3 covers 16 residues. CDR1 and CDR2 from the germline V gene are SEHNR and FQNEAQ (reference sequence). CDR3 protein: CASSLARGHTGEKLFF. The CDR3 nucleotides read TGTGCCAGCAGCTTAGCACGGGGGCATACGGGAGAAAAACTGTTTTTT. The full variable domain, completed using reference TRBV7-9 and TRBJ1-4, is DTGVSQNPRHKITKRGQNVTFRCDPISEHNRLYWYRQTLGQGPEFLTYFQNEAQLEKSRLLSDRFSAERPKGSFSTLEIQRTEQGDSAMYLCASSLARGHTGEKLFFGSGTQLSVL.

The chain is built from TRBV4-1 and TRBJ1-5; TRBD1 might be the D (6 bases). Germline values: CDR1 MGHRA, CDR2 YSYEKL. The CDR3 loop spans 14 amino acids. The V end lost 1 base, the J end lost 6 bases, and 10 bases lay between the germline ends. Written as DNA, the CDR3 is TGCGCCAGCAGCCAAGCAGGGGAAGGTCAGCCCCAGCATTTT. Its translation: CASSQAGEGQPQHF.

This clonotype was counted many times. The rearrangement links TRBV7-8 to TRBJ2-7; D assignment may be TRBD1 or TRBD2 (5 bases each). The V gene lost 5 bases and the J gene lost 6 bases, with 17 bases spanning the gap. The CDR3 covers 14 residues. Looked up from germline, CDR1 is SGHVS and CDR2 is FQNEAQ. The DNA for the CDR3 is TGTGCCAGCAGCCCAGAGGGTCGGACACCCGAGCAGTACTTC. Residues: CASSPEGRTPEQYF.

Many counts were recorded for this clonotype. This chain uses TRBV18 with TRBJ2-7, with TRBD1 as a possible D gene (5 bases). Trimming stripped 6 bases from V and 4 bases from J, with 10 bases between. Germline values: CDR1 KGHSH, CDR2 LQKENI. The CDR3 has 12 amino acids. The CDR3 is CASSPDRYEQYF. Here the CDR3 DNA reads TGTGCCAGCTCGCCCGACAGATACGAGCAGTACTTC.

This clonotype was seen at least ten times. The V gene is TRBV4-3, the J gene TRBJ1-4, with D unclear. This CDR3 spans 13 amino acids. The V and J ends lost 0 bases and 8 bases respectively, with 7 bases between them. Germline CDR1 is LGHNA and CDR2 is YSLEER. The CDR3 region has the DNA TGCGCCAGCAGCCAAGATTTTGGGGAAAAACTGTTTTTT. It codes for CASSQDFGEKLFF.

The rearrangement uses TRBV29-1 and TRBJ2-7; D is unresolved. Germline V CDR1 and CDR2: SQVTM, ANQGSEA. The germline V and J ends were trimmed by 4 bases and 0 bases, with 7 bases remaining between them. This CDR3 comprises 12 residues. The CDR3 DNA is TGCAGCGTTGCGATGAGCTCCTACGAGCAGTACTTC. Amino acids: CSVAMSSYEQYF.

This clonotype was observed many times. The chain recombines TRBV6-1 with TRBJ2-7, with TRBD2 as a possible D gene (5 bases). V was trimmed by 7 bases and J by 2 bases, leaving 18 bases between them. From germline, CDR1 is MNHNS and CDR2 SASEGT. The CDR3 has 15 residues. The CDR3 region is CASIGERFSAYEQYF. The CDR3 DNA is TGTGCCAGCATCGGGGAGCGGTTTTCGGCCTACGAGCAGTACTTC.

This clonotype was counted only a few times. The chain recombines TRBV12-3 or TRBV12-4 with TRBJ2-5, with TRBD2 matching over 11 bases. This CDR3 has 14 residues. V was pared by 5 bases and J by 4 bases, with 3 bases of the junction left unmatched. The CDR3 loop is CASSGTSGLETQYF. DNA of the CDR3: TGTGCCAGCAGTGGGACTAGCGGACTAGAGACCCAGTACTTC.

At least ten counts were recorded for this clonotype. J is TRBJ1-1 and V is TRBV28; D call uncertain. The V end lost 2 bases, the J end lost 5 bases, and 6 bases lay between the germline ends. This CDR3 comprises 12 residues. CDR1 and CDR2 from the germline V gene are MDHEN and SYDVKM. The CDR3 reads CASSLTRTEAFF. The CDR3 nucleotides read TGTGCCAGCAGTTTAACGAGGACTGAAGCTTTCTTT.

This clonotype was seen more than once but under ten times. CDR3 residues: CASSYRGLAGTQYF. Here the CDR3 DNA reads TGTGCCAGCAGCTATAGAGGCCTAGCGGGAACGCAGTATTTT. This chain links TRBV7-2 with TRBJ2-3; TRBD2 matches 9 bases. V was pared by 4 bases and J by 9 bases, with 8 bases of the junction left unmatched. CDR1 and CDR2 (germline): SGHTA, FQGNSA. The CDR3 totals 14 residues. The full variable domain, its missing parts supplied by reference TRBV7-2 and TRBJ2-3, is GAGVSQSPSNKVTEKGKDVELRCDPISGHTALYWYRQSLGQGLEFLIYFQGNSAPDKSGLPSDRFSAERTGGSVSTLTIQRTQQEDSAVYLCASSYRGLAGTQYFGPGTRLTVL.